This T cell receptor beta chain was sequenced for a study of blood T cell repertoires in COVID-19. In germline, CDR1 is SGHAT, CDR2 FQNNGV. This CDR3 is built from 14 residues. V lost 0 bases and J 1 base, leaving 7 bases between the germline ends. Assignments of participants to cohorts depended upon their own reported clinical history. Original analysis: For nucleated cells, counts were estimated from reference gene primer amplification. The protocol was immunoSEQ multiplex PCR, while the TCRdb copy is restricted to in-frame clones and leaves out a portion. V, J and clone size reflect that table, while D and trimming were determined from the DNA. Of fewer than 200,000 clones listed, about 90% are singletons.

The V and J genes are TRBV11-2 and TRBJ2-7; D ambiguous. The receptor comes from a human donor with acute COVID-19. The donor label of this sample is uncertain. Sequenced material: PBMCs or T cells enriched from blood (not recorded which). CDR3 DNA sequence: TGTGCCAGCAGCTTAGAGGTCAGTTCCTACGAGCAGTACTTC. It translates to CASSLEVSSYEQYF.